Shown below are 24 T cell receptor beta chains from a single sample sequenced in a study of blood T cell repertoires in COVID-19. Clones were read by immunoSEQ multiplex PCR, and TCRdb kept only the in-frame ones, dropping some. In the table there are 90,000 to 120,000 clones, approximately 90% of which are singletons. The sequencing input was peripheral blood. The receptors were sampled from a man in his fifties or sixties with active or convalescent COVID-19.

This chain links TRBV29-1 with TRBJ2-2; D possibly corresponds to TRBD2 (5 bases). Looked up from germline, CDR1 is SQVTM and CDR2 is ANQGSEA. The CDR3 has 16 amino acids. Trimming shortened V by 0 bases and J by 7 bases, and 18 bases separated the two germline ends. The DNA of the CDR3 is TGCAGCGTTGAAGATGGACCGACTAACAGTGTCGGGGAGCTGTTTTTT. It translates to CSVEDGPTNSVGELFF.

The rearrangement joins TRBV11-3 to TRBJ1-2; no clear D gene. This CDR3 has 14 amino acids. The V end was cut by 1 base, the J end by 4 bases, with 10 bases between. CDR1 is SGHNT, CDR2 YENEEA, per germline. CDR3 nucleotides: TGTGCCAGCAGCTTAGTAGGGCGGGCCTATGGCTACACCTTC. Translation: CASSLVGRAYGYTF.

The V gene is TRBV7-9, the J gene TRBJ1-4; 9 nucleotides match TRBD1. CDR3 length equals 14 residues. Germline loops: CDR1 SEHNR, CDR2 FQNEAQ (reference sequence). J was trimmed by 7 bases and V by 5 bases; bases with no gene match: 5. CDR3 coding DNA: TGTGCCAGCAGCGTGGGACAGGGACCTGAAAAACTGTTTTTT. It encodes CASSVGQGPEKLFF.

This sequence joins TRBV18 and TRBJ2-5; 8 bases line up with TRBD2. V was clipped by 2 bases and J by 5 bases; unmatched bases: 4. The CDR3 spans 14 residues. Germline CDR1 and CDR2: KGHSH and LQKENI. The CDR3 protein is CASSPRREVETQYF. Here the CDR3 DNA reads TGTGCCAGCTCACCAAGGCGGGAGGTTGAGACCCAGTACTTC.

CDR3: CAIKTLNTEAFF. The CDR3 DNA is TGTGCCATTAAAACACTGAACACTGAAGCTTTCTTT. The chain employs TRBV11-2 and TRBJ1-1; D is uncertain. The CDR3 totals 12 residues. The germline V gene encodes CDR1 SGHAT and CDR2 FQNNGV. V shed 10 bases and J shed 0 bases, with 9 bases lying between them.

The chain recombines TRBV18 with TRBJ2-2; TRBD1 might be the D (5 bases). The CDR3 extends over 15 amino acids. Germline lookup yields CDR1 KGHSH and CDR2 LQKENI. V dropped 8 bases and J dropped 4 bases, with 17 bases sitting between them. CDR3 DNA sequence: TGTGCCAGCGCAATAGGGGCGCGAAGCACCGGGGAGCTGTTTTTT. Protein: CASAIGARSTGELFF.

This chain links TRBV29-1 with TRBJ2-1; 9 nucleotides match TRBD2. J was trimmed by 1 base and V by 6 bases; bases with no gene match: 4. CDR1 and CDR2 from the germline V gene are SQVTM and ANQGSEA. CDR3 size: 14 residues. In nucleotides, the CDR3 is TGCAGCGTGCCGACTAGCGGATCCTACAATGAGCAGTTCTTC. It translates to CSVPTSGSYNEQFF.

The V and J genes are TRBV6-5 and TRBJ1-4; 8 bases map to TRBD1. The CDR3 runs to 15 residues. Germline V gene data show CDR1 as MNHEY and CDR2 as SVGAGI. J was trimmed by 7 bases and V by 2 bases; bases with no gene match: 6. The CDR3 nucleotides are TGTGCCAGCAGTTACACCGGGACAGGTAGTGAAAAACTGTTTTTT. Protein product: CASSYTGTGSEKLFF.

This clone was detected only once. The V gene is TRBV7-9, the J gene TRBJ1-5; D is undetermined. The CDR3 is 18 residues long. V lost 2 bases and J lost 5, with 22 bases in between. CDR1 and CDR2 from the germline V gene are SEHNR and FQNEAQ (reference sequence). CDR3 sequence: CASSLTAGLGIEDQPQHF. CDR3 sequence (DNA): TGTGCCAGCAGCTTAACTGCCGGCCTCGGGATAGAAGATCAGCCCCAGCATTTT. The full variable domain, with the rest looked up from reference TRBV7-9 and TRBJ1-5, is DTGVSQNPRHKITKRGQNVTFRCDPISEHNRLYWYRQTLGQGPEFLTYFQNEAQLEKSRLLSDRFSAERPKGSFSTLEIQRTEQGDSAMYLCASSLTAGLGIEDQPQHFGDGTRLSIL.

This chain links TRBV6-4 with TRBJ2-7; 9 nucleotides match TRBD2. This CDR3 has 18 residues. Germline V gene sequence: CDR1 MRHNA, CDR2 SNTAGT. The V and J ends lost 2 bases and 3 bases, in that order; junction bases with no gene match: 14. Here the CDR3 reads CASSDVPNRLAANYEQYF. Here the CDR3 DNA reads TGTGCCAGCAGTGACGTCCCTAATAGACTAGCGGCAAACTACGAGCAGTACTTC.

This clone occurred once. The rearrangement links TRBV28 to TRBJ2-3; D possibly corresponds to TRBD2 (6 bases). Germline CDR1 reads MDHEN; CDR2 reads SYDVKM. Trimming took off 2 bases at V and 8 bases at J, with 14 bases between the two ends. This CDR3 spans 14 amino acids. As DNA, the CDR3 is TGTGCCAGCAGTTTAGGACTACAAGTCGGTACGCAGTATTTT. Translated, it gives CASSLGLQVGTQYF.

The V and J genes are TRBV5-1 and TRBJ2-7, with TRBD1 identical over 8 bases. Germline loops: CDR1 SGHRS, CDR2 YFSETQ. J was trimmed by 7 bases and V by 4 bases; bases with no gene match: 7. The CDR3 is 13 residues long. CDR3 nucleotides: TGCGCCAGCAGCACGACAGGGGACAGGGAGCAGTACTTC. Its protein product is CASSTTGDREQYF.

Here the CDR3 DNA reads TGTGCCAGCAGCTTAGCGTGGAAGCGGACCCGGGTAGACCAAGAGACCCAGTACTTC. This codes for CASSLAWKRTRVDQETQYF. The chain carries TRBV7-8 and TRBJ2-5; possibly TRBD2 for D (5 bases). V lost 0 bases, J lost 0 bases, and 20 bases lay in between. The CDR3 extends over 19 amino acids. Germline loops: CDR1 SGHVS, CDR2 FQNEAQ.

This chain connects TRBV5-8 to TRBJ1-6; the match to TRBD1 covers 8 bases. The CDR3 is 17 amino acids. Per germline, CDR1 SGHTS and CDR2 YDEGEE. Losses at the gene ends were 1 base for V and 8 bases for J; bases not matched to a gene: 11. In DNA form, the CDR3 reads TGTGCCAGCAGCTTGCAACTAGGACAGGGAAACGATTCACCCCTCCACTTT. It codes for CASSLQLGQGNDSPLHF.

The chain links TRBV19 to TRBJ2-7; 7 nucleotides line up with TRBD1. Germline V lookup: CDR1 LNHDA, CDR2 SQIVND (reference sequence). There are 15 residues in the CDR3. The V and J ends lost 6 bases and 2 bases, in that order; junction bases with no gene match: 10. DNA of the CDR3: TGTGCCAGTAGAAATACCGGGACAGCCCCCTACGAGCAGTACTTC. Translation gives CASRNTGTAPYEQYF.

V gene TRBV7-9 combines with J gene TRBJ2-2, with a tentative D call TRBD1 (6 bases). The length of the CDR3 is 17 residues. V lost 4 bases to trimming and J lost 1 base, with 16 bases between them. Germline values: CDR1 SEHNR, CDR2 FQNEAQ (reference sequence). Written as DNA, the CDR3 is TGTGCCAGCAGCTCCCCGGCAGGGGCGGGGAACACCGGGGAGCTGTTTTTT. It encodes CASSSPAGAGNTGELFF.

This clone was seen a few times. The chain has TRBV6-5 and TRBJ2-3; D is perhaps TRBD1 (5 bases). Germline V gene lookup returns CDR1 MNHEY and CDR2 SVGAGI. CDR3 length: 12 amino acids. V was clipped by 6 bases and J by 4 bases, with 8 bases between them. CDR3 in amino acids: CASRGPADTQYF. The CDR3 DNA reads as TGTGCCAGCAGGGGGCCTGCAGATACGCAGTATTTT.

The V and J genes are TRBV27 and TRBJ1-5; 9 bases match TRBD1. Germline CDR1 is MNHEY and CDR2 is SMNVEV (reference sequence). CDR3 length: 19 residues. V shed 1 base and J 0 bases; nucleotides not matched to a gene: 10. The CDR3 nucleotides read TGTGCCAGCAGTTTATGGGAAACAGGGGGCTGTTATAGCAATCAGCCCCAGCATTTT. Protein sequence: CASSLWETGGCYSNQPQHF.

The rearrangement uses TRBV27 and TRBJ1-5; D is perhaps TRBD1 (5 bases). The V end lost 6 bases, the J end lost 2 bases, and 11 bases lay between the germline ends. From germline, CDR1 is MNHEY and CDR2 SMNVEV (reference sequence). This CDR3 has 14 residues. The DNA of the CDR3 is TGTGCCAGCAGACAGGACCGGGGCAATCAGCCCCAGCATTTT. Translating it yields CASRQDRGNQPQHF.

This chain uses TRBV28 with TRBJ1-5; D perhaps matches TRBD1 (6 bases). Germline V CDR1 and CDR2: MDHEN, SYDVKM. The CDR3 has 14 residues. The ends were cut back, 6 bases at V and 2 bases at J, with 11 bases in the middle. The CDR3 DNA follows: TGTGCCAGCAGACAGGGTCTGGGCAATCAGCCCCAGCATTTT. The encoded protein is CASRQGLGNQPQHF.

The DNA for the CDR3 is TGTGCCAGCAGCTACCGGGACAGTTACTACGAGCAGTACTTC. Amino acid sequence: CASSYRDSYYEQYF. The J gene is TRBJ2-7, the V gene TRBV5-8; TRBD1 matches 7 bases. This CDR3 contains 14 residues. Trimming cost V 3 bases and J 3 bases; bases outside gene matches: 6. Germline-derived CDR1 and CDR2 are SGHTS and YDEGEE. The whole variable domain, remainder taken from reference TRBV5-8 and TRBJ2-7, is EAGVTQSPTHLIKTRGQQATLRCSPISGHTSVYWYQQALGLGLQFLLWYDEGEERNRGNFPPRFSGRQFPNYSSELNVNALELEDSALYLCASSYRDSYYEQYFGPGTRLTVT.

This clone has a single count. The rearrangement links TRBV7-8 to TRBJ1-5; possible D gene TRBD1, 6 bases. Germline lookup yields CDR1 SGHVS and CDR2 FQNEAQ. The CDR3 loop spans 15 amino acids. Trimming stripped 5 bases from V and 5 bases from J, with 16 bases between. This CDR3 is CASSTRGGSDQPQHF. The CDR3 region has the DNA TGTGCCAGCAGCACTAGGGGGGGCAGCGATCAGCCCCAGCATTTT. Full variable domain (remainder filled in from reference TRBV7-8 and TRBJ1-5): GAGVSQSPRYKVAKRGQDVALRCDPISGHVSLFWYQQALGQGPEFLTYFQNEAQLDKSGLPSDRFFAERPEGSVSTLKIQRTQQEDSAVYLCASSTRGGSDQPQHFGDGTRLSIL.

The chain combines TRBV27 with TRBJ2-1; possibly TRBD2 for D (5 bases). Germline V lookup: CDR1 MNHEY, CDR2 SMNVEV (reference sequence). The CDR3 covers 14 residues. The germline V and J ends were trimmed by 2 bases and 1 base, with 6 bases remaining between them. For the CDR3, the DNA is TGTGCCAGCAGTTTAGAGCGGTCCTACAATGAGCAGTTCTTC. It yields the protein CASSLERSYNEQFF.

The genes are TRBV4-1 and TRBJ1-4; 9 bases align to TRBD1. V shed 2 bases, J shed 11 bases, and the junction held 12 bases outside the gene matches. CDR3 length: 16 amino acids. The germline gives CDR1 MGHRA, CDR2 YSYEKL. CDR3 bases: TGCGCCAGCAGCCAACCGGGACAGGGAGGAATTGATAAACTGTTTTTT. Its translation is CASSQPGQGGIDKLFF.